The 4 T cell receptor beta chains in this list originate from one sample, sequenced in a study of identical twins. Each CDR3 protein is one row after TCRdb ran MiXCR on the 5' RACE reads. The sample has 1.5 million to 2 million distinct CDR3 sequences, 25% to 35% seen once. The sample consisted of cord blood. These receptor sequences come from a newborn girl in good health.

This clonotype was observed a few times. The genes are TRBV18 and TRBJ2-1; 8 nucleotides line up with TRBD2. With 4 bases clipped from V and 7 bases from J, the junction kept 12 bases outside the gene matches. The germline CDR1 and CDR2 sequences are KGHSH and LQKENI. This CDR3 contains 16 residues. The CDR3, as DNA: TGTGCCAGCTCACTTGGACCAGCGGGAGTGGGAAATGAGCAGTTCTTC. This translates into CASSLGPAGVGNEQFF.

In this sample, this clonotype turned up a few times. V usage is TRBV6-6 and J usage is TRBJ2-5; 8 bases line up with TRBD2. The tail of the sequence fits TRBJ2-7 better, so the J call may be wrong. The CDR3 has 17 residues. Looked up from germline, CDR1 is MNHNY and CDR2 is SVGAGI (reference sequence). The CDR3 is CASSWTSRQRDSYEQYF. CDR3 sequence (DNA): TGTGCCAGCAGCTGGACTAGCAGACAAAGGGATTCGTACGAGCAGTACTTC.

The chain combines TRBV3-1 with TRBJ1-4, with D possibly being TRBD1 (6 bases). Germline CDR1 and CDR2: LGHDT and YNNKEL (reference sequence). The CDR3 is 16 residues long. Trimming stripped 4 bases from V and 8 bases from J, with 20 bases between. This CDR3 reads CASSPPRTVLNEKLFF. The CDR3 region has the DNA TGTGCCAGCAGCCCCCCCCGGACAGTCCTTAACGAAAAACTGTTTTTT.

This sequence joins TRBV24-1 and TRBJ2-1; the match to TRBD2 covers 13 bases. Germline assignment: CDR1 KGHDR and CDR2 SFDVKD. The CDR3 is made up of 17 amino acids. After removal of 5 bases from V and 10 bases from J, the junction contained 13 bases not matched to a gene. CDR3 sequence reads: CATSGARGTSGIGEQFF. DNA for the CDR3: TGTGCCACCAGTGGGGCAAGGGGGACTAGCGGGATCGGAGAGCAGTTCTTC.